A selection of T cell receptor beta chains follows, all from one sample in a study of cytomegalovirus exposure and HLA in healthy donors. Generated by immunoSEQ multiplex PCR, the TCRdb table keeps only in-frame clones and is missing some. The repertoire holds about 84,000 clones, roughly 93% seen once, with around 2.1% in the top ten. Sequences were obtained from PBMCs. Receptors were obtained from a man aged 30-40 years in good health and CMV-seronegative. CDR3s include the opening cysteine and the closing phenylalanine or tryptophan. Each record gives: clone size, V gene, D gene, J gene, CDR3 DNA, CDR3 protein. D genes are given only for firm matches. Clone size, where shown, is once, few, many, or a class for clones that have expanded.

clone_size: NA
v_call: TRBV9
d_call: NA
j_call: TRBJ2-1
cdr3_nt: TGTGCCAGCAGCGTTGGGCTAGCCGATGAGCAGTTCTTC
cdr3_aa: CASSVGLADEQFF

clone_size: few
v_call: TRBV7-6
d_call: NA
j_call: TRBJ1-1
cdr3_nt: TGTGCCAGCAGTATAGGGGTGAACACTGAAGCTTTCTTT
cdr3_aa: CASSIGVNTEAFF

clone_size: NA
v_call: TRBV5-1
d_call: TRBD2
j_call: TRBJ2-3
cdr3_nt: TGCGCCAGCAGCTTGGCGGCGGGAGGGGGCCCAGATACGCAGTATTTT
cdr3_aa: CASSLAAGGGPDTQYF

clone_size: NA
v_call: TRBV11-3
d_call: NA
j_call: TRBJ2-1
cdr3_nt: TGTGCCAGCAGCTTCCGGGACTCGCTCGAGGAGCAGTTCTTC
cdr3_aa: CASSFRDSLEEQFF

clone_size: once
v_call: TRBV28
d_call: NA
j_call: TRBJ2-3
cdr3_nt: TGTGCCAGCAATGCGGGACTAAGGGGGTACACAGATACGCAGTATTTT
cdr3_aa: CASNAGLRGYTDTQYF

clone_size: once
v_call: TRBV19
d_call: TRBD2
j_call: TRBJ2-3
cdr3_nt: TGTGCCGGTAAGCGGGAGCGCACAGATACGCAGTATTTT
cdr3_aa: CAGKRERTDTQYF

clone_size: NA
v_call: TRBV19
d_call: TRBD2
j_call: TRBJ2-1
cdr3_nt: TGTGCCAGTAGTATCCTACATCTAGACCCCTCTCTAGCGGGAGGCGATAATGAGCAGTTCTTC
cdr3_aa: CASSILHLDPSLAGGDNEQFF

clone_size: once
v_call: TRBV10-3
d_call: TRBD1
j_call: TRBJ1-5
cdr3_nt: TGTGCCATCAGTGGGGCCAGGGGGGAAAATCAGCCCCAGCATTTT
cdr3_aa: CAISGARGENQPQHF

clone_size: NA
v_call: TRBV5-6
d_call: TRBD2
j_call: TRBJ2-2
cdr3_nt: TGTGCCAGCATCCCACTAGCGGGGGGCACCGGGGAGCTGTTTTTT
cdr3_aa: CASIPLAGGTGELFF

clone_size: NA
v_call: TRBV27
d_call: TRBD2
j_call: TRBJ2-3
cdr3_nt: TGTGCCAGCAGTTTTAATAGTGGGAGGGCAGATACGCAGTATTTT
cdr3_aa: CASSFNSGRADTQYF

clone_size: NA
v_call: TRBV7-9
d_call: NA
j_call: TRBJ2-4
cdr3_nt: TGTGCCAGCAGCCCAGACTTTGCCAAAAACATTCAGTACTTC
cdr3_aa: CASSPDFAKNIQYF

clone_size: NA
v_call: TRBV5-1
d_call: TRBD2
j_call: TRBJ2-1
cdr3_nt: TGCGCCAGCAGCACCGGGACTAGAGGCAAGGATGAGCAGTTCTTC
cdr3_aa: CASSTGTRGKDEQFF

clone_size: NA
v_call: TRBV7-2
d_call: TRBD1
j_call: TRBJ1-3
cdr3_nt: TGTGCCAGCAGCTTAGGTGCAGGGACAGCCGGAAACACCATATATTTT
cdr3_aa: CASSLGAGTAGNTIYF

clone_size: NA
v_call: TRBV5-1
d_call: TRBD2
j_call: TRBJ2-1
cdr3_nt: TGCGCCAGCAGCTCGGACCGACTAGCGGACAACAATGAGCAGTTCTTC
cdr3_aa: CASSSDRLADNNEQFF

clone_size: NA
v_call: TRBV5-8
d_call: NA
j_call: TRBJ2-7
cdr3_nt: TGTGCCAGCACCCCGGTAGAGCAGTACTTC
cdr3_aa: CASTPVEQYF

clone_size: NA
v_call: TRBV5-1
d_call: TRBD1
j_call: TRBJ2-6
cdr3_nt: TGCGCCAGCAGCTTGGACAGGGGGCCGGGGGCCAACGTCCTGACTTTC
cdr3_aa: CASSLDRGPGANVLTF

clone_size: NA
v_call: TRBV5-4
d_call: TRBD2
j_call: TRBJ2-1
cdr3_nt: TGTGCCAGCAGACTGGGGGCGGGGGGCTCCTACAATGAGCAGTTCTTC
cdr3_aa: CASRLGAGGSYNEQFF

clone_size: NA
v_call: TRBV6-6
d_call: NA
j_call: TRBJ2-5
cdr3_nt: TGTGCCAGCAGTTACCTAGGGCAGGGAGGACAAGAGACCCAGTACTTC
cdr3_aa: CASSYLGQGGQETQYF

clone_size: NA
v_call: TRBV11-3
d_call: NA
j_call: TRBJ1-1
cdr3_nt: TGTGCCAGCAGCTGGGGGCCACAGCGGGAAGCTTTCTTT
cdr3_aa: CASSWGPQREAFF

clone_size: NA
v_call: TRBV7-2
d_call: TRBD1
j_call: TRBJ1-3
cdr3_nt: TGTGCCAGCAGCTTGGGACAGGGCTCTGGAAACACCATATATTTT
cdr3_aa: CASSLGQGSGNTIYF

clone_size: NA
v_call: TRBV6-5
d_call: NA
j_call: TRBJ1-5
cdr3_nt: TGTGCCAGCACATGGGCCAACCGAGAGCCCCAGCATTTT
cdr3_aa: CASTWANREPQHF

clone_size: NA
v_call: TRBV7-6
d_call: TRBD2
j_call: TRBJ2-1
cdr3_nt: TGTGCCAGCAGCTTGGGACTAGCGGGGGGGTATGAGCAGTTCTTC
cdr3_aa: CASSLGLAGGYEQFF

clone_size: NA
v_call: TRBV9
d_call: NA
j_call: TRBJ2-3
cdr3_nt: TGTGCCAGCAGCGTAGAGGCTTCGGGGTACACAGATACGCAGTATTTT
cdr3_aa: CASSVEASGYTDTQYF

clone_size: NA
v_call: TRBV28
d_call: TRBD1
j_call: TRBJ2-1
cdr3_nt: TGTGCCAGCACCCCCGGGACAGGTTACAATGAGCAGTTCTTC
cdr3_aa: CASTPGTGYNEQFF

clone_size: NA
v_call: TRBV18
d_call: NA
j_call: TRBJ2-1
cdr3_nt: TGTGCCAGCTCACCAAATTTAAATGAGCAGTTCTTC
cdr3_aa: CASSPNLNEQFF

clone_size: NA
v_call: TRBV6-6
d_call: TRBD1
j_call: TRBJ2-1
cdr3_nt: TGTGCCAGCAGTGACACAGGGGGTTCCTACAATGAGCAGTTCTTC
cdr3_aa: CASSDTGGSYNEQFF

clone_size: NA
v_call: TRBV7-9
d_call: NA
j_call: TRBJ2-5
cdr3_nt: TGTGCCAGCAGCTTAGCGAGGGACCAAGAGACCCAGTACTTC
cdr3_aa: CASSLARDQETQYF

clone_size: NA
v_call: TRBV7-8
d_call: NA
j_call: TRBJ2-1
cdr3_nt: TGTGCCAGCAGCTTAGCGACCGGGACTGAACTCAATGAGCAGTTCTTC
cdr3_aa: CASSLATGTELNEQFF

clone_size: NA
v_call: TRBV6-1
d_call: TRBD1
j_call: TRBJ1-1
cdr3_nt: TGTGCCAGCATGACAGGGAGAGACACTGAAGCTTTCTTT
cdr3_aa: CASMTGRDTEAFF

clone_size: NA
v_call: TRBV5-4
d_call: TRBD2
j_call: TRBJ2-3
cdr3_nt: TGTGCCAGCAGCATGGGGGGCGGGAGGGCCGGAGGCACAGATACGCAGTATTTT
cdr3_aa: CASSMGGGRAGGTDTQYF

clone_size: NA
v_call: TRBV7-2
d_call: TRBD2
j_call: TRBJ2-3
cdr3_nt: TGTGCCAGCAGCTTAAGGGCGGGGGGGCATACAGATACGCAGTATTTT
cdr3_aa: CASSLRAGGHTDTQYF

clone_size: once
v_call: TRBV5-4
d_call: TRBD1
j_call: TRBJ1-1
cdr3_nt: TGTGCCAGCAGCTTTTCCGAACAGGGGCGCACTGAAGCTTTCTTT
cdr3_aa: CASSFSEQGRTEAFF